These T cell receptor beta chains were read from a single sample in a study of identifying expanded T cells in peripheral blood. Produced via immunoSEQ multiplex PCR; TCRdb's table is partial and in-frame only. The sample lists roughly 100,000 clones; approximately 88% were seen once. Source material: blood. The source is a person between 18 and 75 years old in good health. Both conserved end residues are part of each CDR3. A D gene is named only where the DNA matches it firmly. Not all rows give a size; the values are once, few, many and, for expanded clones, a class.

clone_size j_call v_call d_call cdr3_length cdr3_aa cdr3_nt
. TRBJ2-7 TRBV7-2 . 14 CASSLAGQRYEQYF TGTGCCAGCAGCTTAGCCGGACAGAGATACGAGCAGTACTTC
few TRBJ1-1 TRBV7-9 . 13 CASSLARATEAFF TGTGCCAGCAGCTTGGCGCGCGCGACTGAAGCTTTCTTT
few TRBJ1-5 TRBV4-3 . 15 CASSQDTRVGQPQHF TGCGCCAGCAGCCAAGACACAAGGGTCGGTCAGCCCCAGCATTTT
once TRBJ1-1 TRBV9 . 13 CASAFGENTEAFF TGTGCCAGCGCCTTCGGTGAGAACACTGAAGCTTTCTTT
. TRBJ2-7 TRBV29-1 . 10 CSVDSGEQYF TGCAGCGTGGACTCAGGGGAGCAGTACTTC
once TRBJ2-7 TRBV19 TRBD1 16 CASSISWDRGLHEQYF TGTGCCAGTAGTATATCTTGGGACAGGGGGTTACACGAGCAGTACTTC
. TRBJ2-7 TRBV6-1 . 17 CASSEFLSERGAYEQYF TGTGCCAGCAGTGAATTTCTGAGCGAGAGGGGAGCCTACGAGCAGTACTTC
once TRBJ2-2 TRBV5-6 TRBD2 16 CASSFIGGLVAGELFF TGTGCCAGCAGCTTCATCGGGGGACTAGTGGCCGGGGAGCTGTTTTTT
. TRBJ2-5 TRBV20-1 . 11 CSARGLGTQYF TGCAGTGCTAGGGGGTTGGGGACCCAGTACTTC
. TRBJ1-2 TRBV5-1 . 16 CASSLDPGQTRGGYTF TGCGCCAGCAGCTTGGACCCGGGACAAACCCGGGGAGGCTACACCTTC
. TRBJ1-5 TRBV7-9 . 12 CASSLGNQPQHF TGTGCCAGCAGCTTAGGCAATCAGCCCCAGCATTTT